This passage covers 3 T cell receptor beta chains from one sample sequenced in a study of control samples from healthy donors and cancer patients. Some clones are missing from TCRdb's copy, which holds only in-frame ones; the method was immunoSEQ multiplex PCR. The sample holds some 160,000 clones, 80% to 95% seen once. The sequencing input was blood. Receptors originate from a woman in her twenties or thirties in good health.

This chain joins TRBV28 and TRBJ2-7, with D perhaps TRBD2 (6 bases). CDR1 and CDR2 from the germline V gene are MDHEN and SYDVKM. Trimming took 2 bases from V and 4 from J, leaving 18 bases between them. This CDR3 region has 16 residues. The chain's CDR3 is CASSLGGSPGLYEQYF. DNA for the CDR3: TGTGCCAGCAGTTTAGGGGGGTCCCCCGGCCTTTACGAGCAGTACTTC.

The chain is built from TRBV7-9 and TRBJ1-5; TRBD1 agrees at 9 bases. The CDR3 sequence is 17 residues long. The V gene's germline CDR1 is SEHNR and CDR2 FQNEAQ (reference sequence). The V and J ends lost 6 bases and 5 bases, in that order; junction bases with no gene match: 14. This CDR3 reads CASSPPPGQGNDQPQHF. Written as DNA, the CDR3 is TGTGCCAGCAGTCCCCCCCCGGGACAGGGTAACGATCAGCCCCAGCATTTT.

The chain links TRBV6-4 to TRBJ2-7; TRBD2 agrees at 14 bases. This CDR3 has 16 amino acids. The V gene's germline CDR1 is MRHNA and CDR2 SNTAGT. The ends lost 11 bases at V and 3 bases at J; junction bases unmatched: 12. CDR3: CAQVSTSGRGFYEQYF. The DNA for the CDR3 is TGTGCCCAGGTTTCGACTAGCGGGAGGGGTTTCTACGAGCAGTACTTC.